This TCR beta chain was sequenced during a study of neurological immune-mediated disorders. Time point described: longitudinal time-point 3. This clonotype was counted at least ten times. TCRdb recomputed calls from the 5' RACE reads with MiXCR, one row per CDR3 protein. This sample yields 45,000 to 65,000 distinct CDR3 sequences, of which 7% to 10% are seen a single time; roughly 2% belongs to the top ten. The germline gives CDR1 LNHNV, CDR2 YYDKDF (reference sequence). V was clipped by 8 bases and J by 6 bases, with 10 bases between them. The CDR3 has 11 residues. Sequenced material: PBMCs. This receptor was obtained from a middle-aged woman in good health. The chain combines TRBV15 with TRBJ1-1; no clear D gene. The chain's CDR3 is CATEGGSEAFF. CDR3 DNA: TGTGCCACCGAGGGTGGGTCTGAAGCTTTCTTT.